A selection of T cell receptor beta chains follows, all from one sample in a study of Graves' ophthalmopathy and Graves' hyperthyroidism. TCRdb recomputed calls from the multiplex PCR reads with MiXCR, one row per CDR3 protein. The profile covers about half a million distinct CDR3 sequences, with 13% to 15% appearing a single time and over 8% taken by the ten largest. The material sequenced was blood. All receptors come from a woman in her 30s with Graves' ophthalmopathy. The CDR3 runs from the conserved cysteine through the conserved F or W. Fields, in order: V gene, J gene, CDR3 length, CDR3 protein.

TRBV12-3/TRBV12-4	TRBJ1-1	13	CASSLGPHTEAFF
TRBV19	TRBJ1-1	15	CASRQLGVGDTEAFF
TRBV6-2/TRBV6-3	TRBJ2-7	14	CASRRDGTSYEQYF
TRBV18	TRBJ1-1	14	CASSSIQGRGEAFF
TRBV9	TRBJ1-1	15	CASSRLSGRGAEAFF
TRBV27	TRBJ1-5	13	CASSSQEGQPQHF
TRBV5-1	TRBJ2-2	14	CASSRDSGTGELFF
TRBV12-3/TRBV12-4	TRBJ2-7	13	CSSSSPGSYEQYF
TRBV20-1	TRBJ1-5	14	CSAVGVASGEPQHF
TRBV9	TRBJ2-7	15	CASSPMGGKPYEQYF
TRBV6-2/TRBV6-3	TRBJ2-3	18	CASSSESRATGFGDTQYF
TRBV7-2	TRBJ1-6	17	CASSLRLPSSYNSPLHF
TRBV29-1	TRBJ2-6	17	CSVTGQVSPSGANVLTF
TRBV6-1	TRBJ2-2	15	CASRAGRTNTGELFF
TRBV28	TRBJ2-2	16	CASLGTGGQNTGELFF
TRBV6-1	TRBJ2-2	16	CASSDLSGVTTGELFF
TRBV6-1	TRBJ1-2	15	CASSETGGESDGYTF
TRBV28	TRBJ1-2	11	CASRGDYGYTF
TRBV28	TRBJ1-2	15	CASSPGAALYYGYTF